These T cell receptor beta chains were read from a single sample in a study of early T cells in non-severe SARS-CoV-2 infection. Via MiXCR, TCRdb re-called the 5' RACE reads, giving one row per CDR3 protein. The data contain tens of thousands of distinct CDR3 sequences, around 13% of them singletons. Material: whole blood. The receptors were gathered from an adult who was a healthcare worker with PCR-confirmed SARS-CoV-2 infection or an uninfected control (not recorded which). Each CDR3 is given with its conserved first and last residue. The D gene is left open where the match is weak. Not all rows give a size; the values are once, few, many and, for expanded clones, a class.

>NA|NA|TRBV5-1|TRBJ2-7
CASYDGVYEQYF
TGCGCCAGCTACGATGGGGTTTACGAGCAGTACTTC
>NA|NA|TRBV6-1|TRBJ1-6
CASGAGADNSPLHF
TGTGCCAGCGGGGCAGGGGCCGATAATTCACCCCTCCACTTT
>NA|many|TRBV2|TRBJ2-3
CASSGITDTQYF
TGTGCCAGCAGTGGGATCACAGATACGCAGTATTTT
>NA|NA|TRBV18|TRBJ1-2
CASSPMEGYTF
TGTGCCAGCTCACCTATGGAAGGCTACACCTTC
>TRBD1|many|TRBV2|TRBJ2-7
CASSSDRVSEQYF
TGTGCCAGCAGTTCGGACAGGGTCAGCGAGCAGTACTTC
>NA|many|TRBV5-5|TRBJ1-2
CASSLGSDVGYTF
TGTGCCAGCAGCTTGGGGTCGGATGTTGGCTACACCTTC
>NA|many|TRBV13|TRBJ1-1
CASSLGGGGGTEAFF
TGTGCCAGCAGCTTAGGTGGGGGCGGTGGCACTGAAGCTTTCTTT
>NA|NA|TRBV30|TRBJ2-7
CAWSAPGAGEQYF
TGTGCCTGGAGTGCCCCGGGGGCAGGAGAGCAGTACTTC
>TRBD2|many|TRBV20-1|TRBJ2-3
CSARDEAGGSVTTDTQYF
TGCAGTGCTAGAGATGAAGCGGGCGGGAGTGTTACCACAGATACGCAGTATTTT
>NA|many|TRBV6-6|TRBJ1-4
CASSLSGAPGELFF
TGTGCCAGCAGTCTCTCCGGGGCCCCGGGTGAACTGTTTTTT
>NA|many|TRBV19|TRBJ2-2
CASKVSTGELFF
TGTGCCAGTAAGGTTAGCACCGGGGAGCTGTTTTTT
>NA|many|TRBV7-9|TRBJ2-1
CASSYRSNLGNEQFF
TGTGCCAGCAGCTACCGATCGAATTTAGGGAATGAGCAGTTCTTC
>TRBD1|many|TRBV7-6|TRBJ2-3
CASSRFDRAVGDTQYF
TGTGCCAGCAGCCGATTTGACAGGGCGGTTGGAGATACGCAGTATTTT
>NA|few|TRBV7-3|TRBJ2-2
CASSRGLVAPGELFF
TGTGCCAGCAGCCGCGGCTTAGTAGCGCCCGGGGAGCTGTTTTTT
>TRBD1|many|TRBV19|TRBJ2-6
CASSIKGQGTISGANVLTF
TGTGCCAGTAGTATTAAAGGACAGGGAACTATCTCTGGGGCCAACGTCCTGACTTTC
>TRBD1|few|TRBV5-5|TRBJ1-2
CASSKGTGSSNYGYTF
TGTGCCAGCAGTAAAGGGACAGGCTCTTCTAACTATGGCTACACCTTC
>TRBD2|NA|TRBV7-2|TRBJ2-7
CASSSGRLGYEQYF
TGTGCCAGCAGCTCCGGGAGGCTGGGTTACGAGCAGTACTTC
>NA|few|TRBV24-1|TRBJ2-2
CATKGPPNTGELFF
TGTGCCACCAAGGGACCCCCGAACACCGGGGAGCTGTTTTTT
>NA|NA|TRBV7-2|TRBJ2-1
CASSLSQGRNEQFF
TGTGCCAGCAGCTTGTCGCAGGGGCGGAATGAGCAGTTCTTC
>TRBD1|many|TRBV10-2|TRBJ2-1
CASRQGVYNEQFF
TGCGCCAGCAGACAGGGGGTCTACAATGAGCAGTTCTTC
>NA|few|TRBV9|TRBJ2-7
CASSVGAGSSYEQYF
TGTGCCAGCAGCGTAGGGGCGGGATCCTCCTACGAGCAGTACTTC
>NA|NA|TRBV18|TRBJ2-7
CASSPSAGPRSSYEQYF
TGTGCCAGCTCACCATCAGCGGGCCCTCGGAGCTCCTACGAGCAGTACTTC
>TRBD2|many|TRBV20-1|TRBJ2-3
CSARVLRVTSGVADTQYF
TGCAGTGCTAGAGTGCTTCGGGTGACTAGCGGGGTGGCAGATACGCAGTATTTT
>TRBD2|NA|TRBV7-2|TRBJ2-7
CASSLLAGAGEQYF
TGTGCCAGCAGCCTACTAGCGGGGGCAGGCGAGCAGTACTTC
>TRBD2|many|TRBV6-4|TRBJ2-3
CASSELAGGADTQYF
TGTGCCAGCAGTGAACTAGCGGGAGGAGCAGATACGCAGTATTTT
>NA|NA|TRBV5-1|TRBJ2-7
CASSSTPGTHNEQYF
TGCGCCAGCAGCTCAACACCCGGGACACACAACGAGCAGTACTTC
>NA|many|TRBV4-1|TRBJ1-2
CASSQAASSFYGYTF
TGCGCCAGCAGCCAAGCGGCCAGTTCTTTCTATGGCTACACCTTC
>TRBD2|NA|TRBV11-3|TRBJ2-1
CASSLGLGVNEQFF
TGTGCCAGCAGCTTGGGACTAGGGGTAAATGAGCAGTTCTTC
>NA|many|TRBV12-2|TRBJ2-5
CASRLFPRWVETQYF
TGTGCAAGTCGCTTATTTCCCCGGTGGGTGGAGACCCAGTACTTC
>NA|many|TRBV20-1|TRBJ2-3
CSAGTQDTQYF
TGCAGTGCTGGCACCCAAGATACGCAGTATTTT
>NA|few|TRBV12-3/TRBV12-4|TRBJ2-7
CASSPWGYEQYF
TGTGCCAGCAGTCCGTGGGGATACGAGCAGTACTTC
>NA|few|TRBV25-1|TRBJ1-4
CASSELGARANEKLFF
TGTGCCAGCAGTGAATTAGGGGCGCGGGCTAATGAAAAACTGTTTTTT
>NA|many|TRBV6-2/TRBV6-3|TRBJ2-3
CASTPLGEQSHTQYF
TGTGCCAGCACTCCACTCGGGGAACAAAGCCATACGCAGTATTTT
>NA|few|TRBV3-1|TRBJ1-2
CASRQTGYGYTF
TGTGCCAGCAGGCAAACAGGGTATGGCTACACCTTC
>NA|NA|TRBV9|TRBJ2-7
CASSVGGASSYEQYF
TGTGCCAGCAGCGTCGGGGGCGCCAGCTCCTACGAGCAGTACTTC
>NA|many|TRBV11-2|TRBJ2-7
CASSSRTYEQYF
TGTGCCAGCAGCTCACGAACCTACGAGCAGTACTTC
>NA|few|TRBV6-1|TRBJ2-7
CASSDRSGGYEQYF
TGTGCCAGCAGTGATCGGTCAGGGGGGTACGAGCAGTACTTC
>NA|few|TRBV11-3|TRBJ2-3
CASRIYNTDTQYF
TGTGCCAGCAGAATCTACAACACAGATACGCAGTATTTT
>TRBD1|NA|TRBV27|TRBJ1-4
CASSRLPGQGIEKLFF
TGTGCCAGCAGCCGTCTACCGGGACAGGGCATTGAAAAACTGTTTTTT
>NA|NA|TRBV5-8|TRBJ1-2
CASTLVGALNYGYTF
TGTGCCAGCACTTTGGTGGGGGCCCTCAACTATGGCTACACCTTC
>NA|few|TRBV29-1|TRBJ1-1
CSVSRRRIEAFF
TGCAGCGTCAGCCGGAGAAGGATCGAGGCTTTCTTT
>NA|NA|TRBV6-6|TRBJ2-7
CASSDAGRHEQYF
TGTGCCAGCAGTGACGCAGGGAGACACGAGCAGTACTTC
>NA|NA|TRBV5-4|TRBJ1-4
CASSRTGLTNEKLFF
TGTGCCAGCAGCCGAACAGGGTTAACTAATGAAAAACTGTTTTTT
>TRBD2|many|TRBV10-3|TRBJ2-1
CAISREGWNEQFF
TGTGCCATCTCGCGGGAGGGGTGGAATGAGCAGTTCTTC
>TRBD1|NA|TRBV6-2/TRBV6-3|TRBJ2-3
CASSLSPGQGRDTQYF
TGTGCCAGCAGCCTCAGCCCGGGACAGGGTAGGGATACGCAGTATTTT
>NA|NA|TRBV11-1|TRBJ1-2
CASSSGGANYGYTF
TGTGCCAGCAGCTCCGGCGGGGCCAACTATGGCTACACCTTC
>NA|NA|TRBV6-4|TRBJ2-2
CASSDSENTGELFF
TGTGCCAGCAGTGACTCGGAGAACACCGGGGAGCTGTTTTTT
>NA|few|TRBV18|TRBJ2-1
CVSSPQNSFSYNEQFF
TGTGTCAGCTCACCCCAGAATAGCTTTTCCTACAATGAGCAGTTCTTC